This T cell receptor beta chain emerged from a study of blood T cell repertoires in COVID-19. Study background: T cells, B-cell-depleted T cells, or PBMCs provided the cDNA or gDNA that served as material.

Under the authors' procedure: The assay estimated nucleated cells by amplifying reference gene primers. Repertoires were generated with immunoSEQ multiplex PCR, while TCRdb's copy carries only in-frame clones and drops some. Clone size and V and J calls were adopted from that table, with D and trimming inferred from the DNA. Among fewer than 90,000 clones, 88% were seen once, and the ten largest hold approximately 1.4%. V lost 4 bases to trimming and J lost 9 bases; unmatched junction nucleotides: 6. Per the germline V gene, CDR1 is SNHLY and CDR2 is FYNNEI. The CDR3 has 15 amino acids. This clonotype was obtained from a human donor in a cohort sampled during active COVID-19. The V call is TRBV2, the J call TRBJ2-2; 12 nucleotides match TRBD2. Sequenced sample: peripheral blood. The CDR3 spells CASSALAGGPRELFF. CDR3 in DNA: TGTGCCAGCAGTGCACTAGCGGGGGGCCCGCGGGAGCTGTTTTTT.